These 20 T cell receptor beta chains came from one sample sequenced in a study of molecular identifiers for immune sequencing clone quantification. TCRdb fed the PCR reads into MiXCR, producing one record per CDR3 protein. The repertoire has about 23,000 distinct CDR3 sequences, roughly a sixth of them found once; the top ten carry approximately 1%. Sequences were obtained from naive CD8+ T cells from blood, with Jurkat cell RNA spiked in. As for subset: FACS-sorted CD8+CD4-CCR7+CD45RA+ naive T cells. The receptors originated from a human donor in good health. Some libraries in this study had Jurkat cell RNA spiked in.

This clonotype was seen many times. This rearrangement joins TRBV6-5 to TRBJ2-7; tentatively, D is TRBD1 or TRBD2 (5 bases each). Looked up from germline, CDR1 is MNHEY and CDR2 is SVGAGI. Deletions cut 8 bases from V and 3 bases from J, with 17 bases between. CDR3 length equals 14 residues. This chain's CDR3 is CASSLVEGIYEQYF. The CDR3 nucleotides read TGTGCCAGCTCTTTGGTCGAGGGGATCTACGAGCAGTACTTC.

Ten or more counts support this clonotype. This chain uses TRBV3-1 with TRBJ2-2; 8 bases agree with TRBD2. J gave up 0 bases and V 8 bases, and 2 bases lay outside the gene matches. Per the germline V gene, CDR1 is LGHDT and CDR2 is YNNKEL (reference sequence). The CDR3 contains 14 residues. In nucleotides, the CDR3 is TGTGCCAGCGTGGGACTAGCGAACACCGGGGAGCTGTTTTTT. As protein: CASVGLANTGELFF. The complete variable domain, with remaining parts taken from reference TRBV3-1 and TRBJ2-2, reads DTAVSQTPKYLVTQMGNDKSIKCEQNLGHDTMYWYKQDSKKFLKIMFSYNNKELIINETVPNRFSPKSPDKAHLNLHINSLELGDSAVYFCASVGLANTGELFFGEGSRLTVL.

This clonotype is categorized as medium-sized. The chain couples TRBV29-1 to TRBJ2-3; 8 nucleotides line up with TRBD2. Germline CDR1 and CDR2: SQVTM and ANQGSEA. CDR3 length: 16 amino acids. The V and J ends lost 6 bases and 0 bases, in that order; junction bases with no gene match: 11. The CDR3 loop is CSVPRALAGSTDTQYF. The CDR3, as DNA: TGCAGCGTCCCCCGCGCGCTAGCGGGCAGCACAGATACGCAGTATTTT.

This clonotype was found many times. The J gene is TRBJ1-5, the V gene TRBV28, with D perhaps TRBD1 (5 bases). The CDR3 is 11 residues long. With 11 bases removed from V and 9 bases from J, the gap between germline ends came to 14 bases. Germline CDR1 MDHEN, CDR2 SYDVKM. DNA of the CDR3: TGTGCCGGTGGGGCTGGGTGGCCCCAGCATTTT. Translation: CAGGAGWPQHF.

About this clonotype itself: A read error may be the cause here, since a much bigger clone is one base away. This rearrangement joins TRBV7-7 to TRBJ2-5, with a possible D match to TRBD1 (6 bases). This CDR3 has 13 amino acids. CDR1 SSHAT and CDR2 FNYEAQ come from the germline V gene (reference sequence). The DNA of the CDR3 is TGTACCAGCAGCTTAGGGGGACCTGCGGCCCAGTACTTC. Translation gives CTSSLGGPAAQYF.

This clonotype has a count of ten or more. This sequence joins TRBV7-6 and TRBJ2-7, with D unclear. Deletions cut 5 bases from V and 4 bases from J, with 9 bases between. In germline, CDR1 is SGHVS, CDR2 FNYEAQ. The CDR3 contains 12 residues. CDR3: CASSNVQYEQYF. DNA of the CDR3: TGTGCCAGCAGCAACGTCCAGTACGAGCAGTACTTC.

A remark on this clonotype: A much larger clone differs by one base, so this may be a read error. This chain links TRBV12-3 or TRBV12-4 with TRBJ2-6; TRBD1 matches at 8 bases. CDR3 length: 19 residues. The CDR3 sequence: CASSEAGTGTTSGASVLTF. CDR3 DNA sequence: TGTGCCAGCAGTGAAGCCGGGACAGGCACTACCTCTGGGGCCAGCGTCCTGACTTTC.

This clonotype was counted at least ten times. The CDR3 loop reads CASGLVLDLNSNQPQHF. Written as DNA, the CDR3 is TGTGCTAGTGGTTTGGTACTGGACCTAAATAGCAATCAGCCCCAGCATTTT. The rearrangement joins TRBV12-5 to TRBJ1-5, with D hard to call. The CDR3 extends over 17 amino acids. CDR1 is LGHNT and CDR2 is FRNRAP in the germline V gene. The V and J ends lost 0 bases and 0 bases respectively, with 12 bases between them.

A note on this clonotype: This sequence may be a read error, since a much larger clone differs from it by one base. The rearrangement uses TRBV28 and TRBJ1-5, with TRBD1 matching over 8 bases. The CDR3 contains 15 residues. The V and J ends lost 6 bases and 9 bases, in that order; junction bases with no gene match: 13. Germline values: CDR1 MDHEN, CDR2 SYDVKM. The CDR3 protein is CASRTQRQGYRPQHF. The CDR3 DNA sequence: TGTGCCAGCAGAACCCAGAGACAGGGGTATCGGCCCCAGCATTTT.

This sequence joins TRBV19 and TRBJ2-3; 8 bases are a match to TRBD1. V was clipped by 6 bases and J by 3 bases; unmatched bases: 14. This CDR3 comprises 17 residues. Germline V gene sequence: CDR1 LNHDA, CDR2 SQIVND (reference sequence). DNA of the CDR3: TGTGCCAGTAGGAGAACGGACAGGGACACGATAACAGATACGCAGTATTTT. Translation gives CASRRTDRDTITDTQYF.

This clonotype was detected ten times or more. V and J are TRBV27 and TRBJ2-1; D is unclear. This CDR3 is 16 amino acids long. V was clipped by 0 bases and J by 0 bases, with 9 bases between them. Germline CDR1 reads MNHEY; CDR2 reads SMNVEV (reference sequence). Written as DNA, the CDR3 is TGTGCCAGCAGTTTATCCGGAGAGAGCTCCTACAATGAGCAGTTCTTC. Translation: CASSLSGESSYNEQFF.

For this clonotype: Since a much larger clone is just one base distant, this may be a read error. CDR3 protein: CSVDLVGNGELFF. The CDR3 DNA follows: TGCAGCGTTGATTTAGTGGGAAACGGGGAGCTGTTTTTT. The rearrangement joins TRBV29-1 to TRBJ2-2; D is uncertain. CDR3 length equals 13 residues. Germline lookup yields CDR1 SQVTM and CDR2 ANQGSEA. With 3 bases removed from V and 7 bases from J, the gap between germline ends came to 12 bases.

This clonotype was observed at least ten times. The genes are TRBV28 and TRBJ2-3; 11 positions match TRBD2. CDR3 length: 18 amino acids. The trim removed 1 base at V and 1 base at J, leaving 7 bases unmatched. Germline CDR1 MDHEN, CDR2 SYDVKM. The CDR3 reads CASSLLGMTSGGTDTQYF. In DNA form, the CDR3 reads TGTGCCAGCAGTTTATTAGGAATGACTAGCGGGGGCACAGATACGCAGTATTTT.

This clonotype was seen many times. The chain joins TRBV19 to TRBJ2-2, with D possibly matching TRBD1 (6 bases). The ends were cut back, 5 bases at V and 5 bases at J, with 9 bases in the middle. In germline, CDR1 is LNHDA, CDR2 SQIVND (reference sequence). The length of the CDR3 is 13 residues. In DNA form, the CDR3 reads TGTGCCAGTAGTTTGGGACAAACCGGGGAGCTGTTTTTT. As protein: CASSLGQTGELFF.

This clonotype has at least ten counts. The chain couples TRBV6-5 to TRBJ2-3; no clear D. The CDR3 extends over 15 amino acids. V shed 3 bases and J shed 0 bases, with 10 bases lying between them. From germline, CDR1 is MNHEY and CDR2 SVGAGI. The DNA of the CDR3 is TGTGCCAGCAGTTATTCGAGCGCTAGCACAGATACGCAGTATTTT. Translating gives CASSYSSASTDTQYF.

This clonotype was detected ten times or more. The rearrangement uses TRBV19 and TRBJ1-1; 7 nucleotides match TRBD1. V lost 3 bases, J lost 1 base, and 8 bases stayed unmatched. The germline V gene has CDR1 LNHDA and CDR2 SQIVND (reference sequence). The CDR3 extends over 16 amino acids. The CDR3 spells CASSMGTARTNTEAFF. The DNA of the CDR3 is TGTGCCAGTAGTATGGGGACAGCCCGAACGAACACTGAAGCTTTCTTT.

This clonotype appeared a few times. This sequence may be a read error, since a much larger clone differs from it by one base. The rearrangement joins TRBV7-9 to TRBJ2-5; 7 bases map to TRBD1. This CDR3 has 14 amino acids. With 5 bases clipped from V and 3 bases from J, the junction kept 6 bases outside the gene matches. The germline V gene encodes CDR1 SEHNR and CDR2 FQNEAQ (reference sequence). The DNA of the CDR3 is TGTGCCAGCAGCCCACGGGACAGAGAAGAGACCCAGTACTTC. This encodes CASSPRDREETQYF. The variable domain in full, completed from reference TRBV7-9 and TRBJ2-5, reads DTGVSQNPRHKITKRGQNVTFRCDPISEHNRLYWYRQTLGQGPEFLTYFQNEAQLEKSRLLSDRFSAERPKGSFSTLEIQRTEQGDSAMYLCASSPRDREETQYFGPGTRLLVL.

As to this clonotype: This may be a read error: a much more frequent sequence differs by one nucleotide. The chain has TRBV21-1 and TRBJ1-4; no DNA check was done on the table's D call, TRBD1. TRBV21-1 is marked as a pseudogene. CDR3 length: 14 amino acids. The CDR3, as DNA: TGTGCCAGCAGCAGGACAGGGATGGGGGGAAAACTGTTTTTT. Encoded protein: CASSRTGMGGKLFF.

Many counts were recorded for this clonotype. The V gene is TRBV6-2 or TRBV6-3, the J gene TRBJ2-7, with 7 bases identical to TRBD1. J gave up 4 bases and V 2 bases, and 5 bases lay outside the gene matches. Looked up from germline, CDR1 is MNHEY and CDR2 is SVGEGT. The CDR3 is made up of 14 amino acids. The CDR3 loop reads CASSYPGGRYEQYF. CDR3 bases: TGTGCCAGCAGTTACCCAGGGGGAAGGTACGAGCAGTACTTC.

This clonotype was counted at least ten times. The chain links TRBV2 to TRBJ2-2, with D possibly TRBD1 on 5 matching bases. CDR3 size: 14 residues. CDR1 and CDR2 from the germline V gene are SNHLY and FYNNEI. The V end was cut by 6 bases, the J end by 3 bases, with 11 bases between. The CDR3 nucleotides read TGTGCCAGCAGGTCTGGGGCGGACACCGGGGAGCTGTTTTTT. Protein sequence: CASRSGADTGELFF. Combining the CDR3 with reference TRBV2 and TRBJ2-2 gives the whole variable domain EPEVTQTPSHQVTQMGQEVILRCVPISNHLYFYWYRQILGQKVEFLVSFYNNEISEKSEIFDDQFSVERPDGSNFTLKIRSTKLEDSAMYFCASRSGADTGELFFGEGSRLTVL.